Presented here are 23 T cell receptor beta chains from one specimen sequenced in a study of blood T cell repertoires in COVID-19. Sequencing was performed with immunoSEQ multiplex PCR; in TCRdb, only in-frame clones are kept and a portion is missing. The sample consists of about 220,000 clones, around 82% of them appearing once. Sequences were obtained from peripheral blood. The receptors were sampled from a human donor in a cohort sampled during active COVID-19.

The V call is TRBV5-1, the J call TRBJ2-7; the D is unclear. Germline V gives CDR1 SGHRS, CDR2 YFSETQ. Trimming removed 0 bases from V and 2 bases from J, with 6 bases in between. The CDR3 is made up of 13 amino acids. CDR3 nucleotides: TGCGCCAGCAGCTTGGGTAGTACCTACGAGCAGTACTTC. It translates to CASSLGSTYEQYF.

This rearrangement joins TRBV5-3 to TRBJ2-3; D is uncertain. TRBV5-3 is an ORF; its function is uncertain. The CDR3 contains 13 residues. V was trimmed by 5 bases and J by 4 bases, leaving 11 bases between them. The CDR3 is CARRAQVPDTQYF. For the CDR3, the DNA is TGTGCCAGAAGGGCGCAGGTTCCAGATACGCAGTATTTT.

The CDR3 sequence is CASRFSGAAFF. The CDR3 nucleotides read TGTGCCAGCAGGTTTAGCGGTGCTGCTTTCTTT. The rearrangement joins TRBV6-5 to TRBJ1-1; D gene ambiguous. Trimming stripped 6 bases from V and 11 bases from J, with 13 bases between. Per germline, CDR1 MNHEY and CDR2 SVGAGI. The CDR3 contains 11 residues.

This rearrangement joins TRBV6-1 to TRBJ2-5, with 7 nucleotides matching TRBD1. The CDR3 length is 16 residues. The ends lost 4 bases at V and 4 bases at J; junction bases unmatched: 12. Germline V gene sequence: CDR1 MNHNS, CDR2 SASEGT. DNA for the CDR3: TGTGCCAGCAGTGCGTATCCCAGGGGGTTTGTAGAGACCCAGTACTTC. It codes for CASSAYPRGFVETQYF.

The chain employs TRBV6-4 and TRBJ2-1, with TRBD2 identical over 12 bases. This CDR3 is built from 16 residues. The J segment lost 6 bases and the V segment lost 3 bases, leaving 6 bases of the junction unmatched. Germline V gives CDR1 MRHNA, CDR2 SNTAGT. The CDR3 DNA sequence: TGTGCCAGCAGTGAGCCTAGCGGGAGGGCCTCCAATGAGCAGTTCTTC. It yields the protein CASSEPSGRASNEQFF.

CDR3 residues: CASSPRLAGASLTDTQYF. The CDR3 DNA sequence: TGTGCCAGCAGCCCTAGACTAGCGGGAGCATCCCTCACAGATACGCAGTATTTT. V usage is TRBV3-1 (or the pseudogene TRBV3-2) and J usage is TRBJ2-3, with 12 bases that match TRBD2. J lost 2 bases, V lost 4 bases, and 10 bases had no gene match. This CDR3 contains 18 residues. The germline CDR1 and CDR2 sequences are LGHDT and YNNKEL (reference sequence).

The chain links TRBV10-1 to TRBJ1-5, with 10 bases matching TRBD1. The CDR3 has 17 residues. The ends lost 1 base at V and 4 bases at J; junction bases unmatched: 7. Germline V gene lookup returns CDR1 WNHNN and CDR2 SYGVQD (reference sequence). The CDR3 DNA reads TGCGCCAGCAGTGAGTGGGACAGGGGAAACGGAAATCAGCCCCAGCATTTT. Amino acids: CASSEWDRGNGNQPQHF.

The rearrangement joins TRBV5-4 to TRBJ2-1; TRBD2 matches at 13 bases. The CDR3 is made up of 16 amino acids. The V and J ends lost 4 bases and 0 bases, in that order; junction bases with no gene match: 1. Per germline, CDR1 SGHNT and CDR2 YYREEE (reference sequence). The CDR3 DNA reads TGTGCCAGCAGCGGACTAGCGGGGGTCTCCTACAATGAGCAGTTCTTC. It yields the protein CASSGLAGVSYNEQFF.

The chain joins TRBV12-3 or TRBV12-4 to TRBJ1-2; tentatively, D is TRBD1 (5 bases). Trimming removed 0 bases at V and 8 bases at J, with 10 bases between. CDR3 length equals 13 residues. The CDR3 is CASSLAGAGGYTF. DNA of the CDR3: TGTGCCAGCAGTTTAGCAGGGGCCGGGGGCTACACCTTC.

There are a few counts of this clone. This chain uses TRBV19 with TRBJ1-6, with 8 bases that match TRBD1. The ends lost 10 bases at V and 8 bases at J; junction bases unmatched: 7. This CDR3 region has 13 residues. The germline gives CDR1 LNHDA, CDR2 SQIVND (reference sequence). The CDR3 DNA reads TGTGCCACCCGACAGGGGATGGATTCACCCCTCCACTTT. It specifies CATRQGMDSPLHF.

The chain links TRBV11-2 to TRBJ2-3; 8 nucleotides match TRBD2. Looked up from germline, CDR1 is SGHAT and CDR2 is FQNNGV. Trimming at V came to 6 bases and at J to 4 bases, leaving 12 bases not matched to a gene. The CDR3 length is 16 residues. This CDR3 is CASRLHGGAGSDTQYF. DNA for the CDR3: TGTGCCAGCAGACTACACGGGGGGGCCGGTTCAGATACGCAGTATTTT.

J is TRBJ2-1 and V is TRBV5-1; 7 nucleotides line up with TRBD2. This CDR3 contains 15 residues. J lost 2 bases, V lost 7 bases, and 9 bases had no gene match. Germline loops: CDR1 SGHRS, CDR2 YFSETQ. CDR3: CASSNSGWTYNEQFF. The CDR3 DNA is TGCGCCAGCTCCAATAGCGGGTGGACCTACAATGAGCAGTTCTTC. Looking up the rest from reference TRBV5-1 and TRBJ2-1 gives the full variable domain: KAGVTQTPRYLIKTRGQQVTLSCSPISGHRSVSWYQQTPGQGLQFLFEYFSETQRNKGNFPGRFSGRQFSNSRSEMNVSTLELGDSALYLCASSNSGWTYNEQFFGPGTRLTVL.

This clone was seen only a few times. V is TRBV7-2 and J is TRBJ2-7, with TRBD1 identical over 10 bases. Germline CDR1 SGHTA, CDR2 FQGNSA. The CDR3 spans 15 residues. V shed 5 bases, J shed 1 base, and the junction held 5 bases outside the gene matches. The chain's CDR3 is CASSRTGQGSYEQYF. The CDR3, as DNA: TGTGCCAGCAGCCGCACGGGACAGGGGTCCTACGAGCAGTACTTC. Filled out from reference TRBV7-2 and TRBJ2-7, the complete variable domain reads GAGVSQSPSNKVTEKGKDVELRCDPISGHTALYWYRQSLGQGLEFLIYFQGNSAPDKSGLPSDRFSAERTGGSVSTLTIQRTQQEDSAVYLCASSRTGQGSYEQYFGPGTRLTVT.

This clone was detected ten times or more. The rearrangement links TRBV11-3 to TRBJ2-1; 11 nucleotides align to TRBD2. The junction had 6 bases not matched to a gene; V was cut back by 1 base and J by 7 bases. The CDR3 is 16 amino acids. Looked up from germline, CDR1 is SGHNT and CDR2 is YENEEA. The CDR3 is CASSLGVAGGPNEQFF. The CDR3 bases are TGTGCCAGCAGCTTAGGGGTAGCGGGAGGGCCGAATGAGCAGTTCTTC.

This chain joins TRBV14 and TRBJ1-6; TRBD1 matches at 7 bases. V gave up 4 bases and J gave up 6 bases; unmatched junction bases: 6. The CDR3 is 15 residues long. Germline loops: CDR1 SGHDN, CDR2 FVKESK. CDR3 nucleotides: TGTGCCAGCAGCCCGCACACAGGGGCTAATTCACCCCTCCACTTT. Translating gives CASSPHTGANSPLHF.

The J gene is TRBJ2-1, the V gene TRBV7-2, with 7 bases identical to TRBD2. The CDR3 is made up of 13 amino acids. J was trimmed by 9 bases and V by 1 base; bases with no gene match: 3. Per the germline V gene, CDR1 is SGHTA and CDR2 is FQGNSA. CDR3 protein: CASSLVWEGEQFF. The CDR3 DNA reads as TGTGCCAGCAGCTTAGTGTGGGAGGGTGAGCAGTTCTTC.

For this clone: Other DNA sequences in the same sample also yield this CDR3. CDR3 bases: TGTGCTAGTGGTTTTGACAGGGCCGACTATGGCTACACCTTC. Its protein is CASGFDRADYGYTF. The genes are TRBV12-5 and TRBJ1-2; 7 nucleotides line up with TRBD1. Germline CDR1 and CDR2: LGHNT and FRNRAP. The CDR3 contains 14 residues. The V gene end was trimmed by 3 bases and the J gene end by 3 bases; junction bases not matched to a gene: 4.

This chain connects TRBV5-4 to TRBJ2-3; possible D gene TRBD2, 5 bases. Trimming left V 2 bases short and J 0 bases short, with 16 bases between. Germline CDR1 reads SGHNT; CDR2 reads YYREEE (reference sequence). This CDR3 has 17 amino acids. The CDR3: CASSFAGERSSTDTQYF. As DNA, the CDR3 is TGTGCCAGCAGCTTTGCCGGGGAGCGCTCTAGCACAGATACGCAGTATTTT.

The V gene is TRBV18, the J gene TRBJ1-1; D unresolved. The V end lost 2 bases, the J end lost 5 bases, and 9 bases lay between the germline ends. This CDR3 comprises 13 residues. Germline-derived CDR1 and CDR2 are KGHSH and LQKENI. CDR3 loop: CASSPVAETEAFF. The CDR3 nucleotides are TGTGCCAGCTCACCAGTAGCGGAAACTGAAGCTTTCTTT. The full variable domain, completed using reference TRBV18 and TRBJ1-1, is NAGVMQNPRHLVRRRGQEARLRCSPMKGHSHVYWYRQLPEEGLKFMVYLQKENIIDESGMPKERFSAEFPKEGPSILRIQQVVRGDSAAYFCASSPVAETEAFFGQGTRLTVV.

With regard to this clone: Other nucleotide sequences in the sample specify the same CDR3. Here the CDR3 DNA reads TGCAGCGTTGGGGACAGCCAAGAGACCCAGTACTTC. Translation: CSVGDSQETQYF. V and J are TRBV29-1 and TRBJ2-5; 7 bases line up with TRBD1. Per germline, CDR1 SQVTM and CDR2 ANQGSEA. After removal of 4 bases from V and 1 base from J, the junction contained 0 bases not matched to a gene. There are 12 residues in the CDR3. The full variable domain, with the rest looked up from reference TRBV29-1 and TRBJ2-5, is SAVISQKPSRDICQRGTSLTIQCQVDSQVTMMFWYRQQPGQSLTLIATANQGSEATYESGFVIDKFPISRPNLTFSTLTVSNMSPEDSSIYLCSVGDSQETQYFGPGTRLLVL.

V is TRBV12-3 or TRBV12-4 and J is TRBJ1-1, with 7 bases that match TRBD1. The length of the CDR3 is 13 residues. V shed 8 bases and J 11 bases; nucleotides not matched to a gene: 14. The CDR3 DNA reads TGTGCCAGCGTGCTGGGACAGCGGGTTGGGGCTTTCTTT. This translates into CASVLGQRVGAFF.

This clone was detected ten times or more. As DNA, the CDR3 is TGTGCCAGCAGTAACAACCCGGGACAGGGAACTGAAGCTTTCTTT. Its protein product is CASSNNPGQGTEAFF. The chain recombines TRBV2 with TRBJ1-1, with TRBD1 matching 9 bases. Trimming at V came to 5 bases and at J to 5 bases, leaving 9 bases not matched to a gene. The germline gives CDR1 SNHLY, CDR2 FYNNEI. This CDR3 has 15 residues.

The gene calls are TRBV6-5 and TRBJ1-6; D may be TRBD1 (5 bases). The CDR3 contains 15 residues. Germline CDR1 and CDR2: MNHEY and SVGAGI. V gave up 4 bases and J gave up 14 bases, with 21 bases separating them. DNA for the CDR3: TGTGCCAGCAGTTTTTGGGGGGGTGAAAGTGGCGCCCTCCACTTT. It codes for CASSFWGGESGALHF.